This T cell receptor beta chain is drawn from a study of vaccination effects on CD4 cells after COVID-19 (dated by TCRdb to between 2020 and 2023). Regarding the complete study: Post-vaccine samples across the study were collected a median of 72 days after the second dose, with a range of 14 to 241. In both COVID-19 convalescent patients and infection-naive vaccine recipients, the study compared SARS-CoV-2 spike-specific CD4+ TCR repertoires from before mRNA vaccination with those from after it. The full study included around ten COVID-19 convalescent patients and a few SARS-CoV-2-naive healthy vaccine recipients. Cultures from other donors in the study were sequenced with the Oncomine TCR Beta short-read assay on an Illumina iSeq 100. On the study overall, not on this receptor specifically: In healthy vaccine recipients, vaccine-induced clones were almost all SARS-CoV-2 mono-reactive, with only 1 of 255 being cross-reactive with common cold coronaviruses. Marked clonal contraction was observed in both infection-induced and vaccine-induced clones at late post-vaccination timepoints, consistent with waning T cell responses. The study was limited by a small number of convalescent patients and lacked early post-infection timepoints.

Library prep was done by the immunoSEQ multiplex PCR assay. DNA from the cultured and isolated CD4+ T cells underwent TCR beta CDR3 sequencing. The paper's data handling went like this. The analysis removed non-productive TCR sequences, trimmed reads to the CDR3 region, and retained only CDR3s that were 7 or more amino acids long. The MANAFEST web app was used to identify antigen-specific clonotypes by comparing expansion in peptide wells with expansion in reference cultures. To be called positive, a clone needed expansion at FDR<0.05 compared with the reference and with all other wells, an odds ratio greater than 5, and a frequency greater than 0.1% in two replicate wells. A clonotype was called cross-reactive if it was significantly expanded both in SARS-CoV-2 spike wells and in at least one common cold coronavirus spike condition. CDR3 similarity was assessed by Levenshtein distance using the stringdist R package, and unrooted trees were constructed with ape in R 3.6.1. TCRdb's version of the immuneACCESS table is confined to in-frame rearrangements and falls short of the full clone set. An unresolved V gene accounts for under half of the shortfall where checked; the remainder is of unknown origin. V and J calls and clone size follow that table, whereas D and trimming were derived from the DNA. The sample contains under 85,000 clones, under 85% of them found a single time. More than 0.85% of the sample lies in the top ten.

CDR1 and CDR2, looked up from the germline V gene (reference sequence), are SEHNR and FQNEAQ. Cut back by 1 base and 8 bases, the V and J ends lie 12 bases apart. The CDR3, from cysteine to phenylalanine, totals 14 residues. Only the CDR3 DNA is retained, 42 bases long and in frame from the first base. In the ViraFEST assay, PBMC were stimulated with viral peptide pools, and TCR sequencing was then used to find antigen-specific CD4+ T cell clonotypes based on their expansion. After about 9 days of culture, CD4+ T cells were isolated with the EasySep CD4+ T cell isolation kit. Participants received two doses of either the BNT162b2 or the mRNA-1273 mRNA SARS-CoV-2 vaccine. Healthy vaccine recipients had no prior SARS-CoV-2 infection, confirmed by negative nucleocapsid antibodies before and after vaccination. Each well held around 2 million PBMC cultured in IMDM containing roughly 5% human AB serum, about 10 IU/ml IL-2 and gentamicin, along with approximately 10 ug/ml peptides. On days 3 and 7, half of the culture medium was replaced with fresh IL-2-containing medium. Unless noted otherwise, every peptide stimulation condition was grown in triplicate wells. PBMC were separated from whole blood using Ficoll-Paque Plus gradient centrifugation and were then either cryopreserved at -140C or used fresh. The overlapping peptide pools covered the spike proteins of SARS-CoV-2 and of the common cold coronaviruses HCoV-NL63, HCoV-OC43 and HCoV-229E. The QIAamp micro DNA kit was used to extract genomic DNA from the cultured CD4+ T cells.

On this clone itself: Its antigen is not yet known. No base qualities exist here, and no much larger clone lies one base off it.

The chain is encoded by TRBV7-9 joined to TRBJ2-4, with TRBD2 as a weak D call on 7 bases. Sequencing used CD4+ T cells from PBMCs cultured with HCoV-OC43 spike peptides, obtained after COVID-19 vaccination. This sample's cell subset or site label indicates: HCoV-OC43 spike overlapping peptide pool stimulation. The receptor's source is a human donor who received a COVID-19 vaccine. The nucleotide sequence reads TGTGCCAGCAGCTTAGTAGGGGGGGAAGACATTCAGTACTTC. It is translated as CASSLVGGEDIQYF. Extended through the reference TRBV7-9 and TRBJ2-4 proteins, this CDR3 yields the full variable domain: DTGVSQNPRHKITKRGQNVTFRCDPISEHNRLYWYRQTLGQGPEFLTYFQNEAQLEKSRLLSDRFSAERPKGSFSTLEIQRTEQGDSAMYLCASSLVGGEDIQYFGAGTRLSVL.